What follows are 23 T cell receptor beta chains derived from one specimen sequenced in a study of CD4+ T cells in melanoma (dated 2022 in TCRdb). Library preparation employed the immunoSEQ multiplex PCR assay. The table was pulled from immuneACCESS by TCRdb, which kept in-frame rearrangements only. Such tables lose some clones; where checked, under half of the loss comes from unresolved V genes, and the rest has no known cause. The sample records around 110,000 clones, about nine tenths of which are singletons. 2.5% to 3.5% of the sample is in the top ten clones. Sample: peripheral blood. The receptors derive from a human donor with melanoma.

V and J are TRBV28 and TRBJ2-1; D may be TRBD1 (5 bases). V lost 6 bases to trimming and J lost 0 bases, with 15 bases between them. The length of the CDR3 is 16 residues. Per the germline V gene, CDR1 is MDHEN and CDR2 is SYDVKM. The CDR3 reads CASRGPTASSYNEQFF. The DNA for the CDR3 is TGTGCCAGCAGGGGGCCTACCGCTAGCTCCTACAATGAGCAGTTCTTC.

This chain connects TRBV28 to TRBJ2-2; no firm D call. Trimming removed 2 bases at V and 7 bases at J, with 11 bases between. Germline V gene lookup returns CDR1 MDHEN and CDR2 SYDVKM. The CDR3 totals 14 residues. In DNA form, the CDR3 reads TGTGCCAGCAGTTTAGTACCCCAGGTCGGGGAGCTGTTTTTT. It codes for CASSLVPQVGELFF. The full variable domain, rest sourced from reference TRBV28 and TRBJ2-2, is DVKVTQSSRYLVKRTGEKVFLECVQDMDHENMFWYRQDPGLGLRLIYFSYDVKMKEKGDIPEGYSVSREKKERFSLILESASTNQTSMYLCASSLVPQVGELFFGEGSRLTVL.

The chain links TRBV11-2 to TRBJ2-5, with TRBD2 identical over 10 bases. Germline V gene lookup returns CDR1 SGHAT and CDR2 FQNNGV. V shed 1 base and J 2 bases; nucleotides not matched to a gene: 4. The CDR3 runs to 16 residues. The CDR3 reads CASSLGLAGGQETQYF. The CDR3 DNA reads as TGTGCCAGCAGCTTAGGGTTAGCGGGGGGACAAGAGACCCAGTACTTC.

The V call is TRBV5-1, the J call TRBJ2-3, with 7 nucleotides matching TRBD1. Germline assignment: CDR1 SGHRS and CDR2 YFSETQ. The CDR3 contains 15 residues. The V segment lost 4 bases and the J segment 1 base; nucleotides outside the gene matches: 6. CDR3 DNA sequence: TGCGCCAGCAGCATAGGGACAGTCCGCACAGATACGCAGTATTTT. This translates into CASSIGTVRTDTQYF.

This rearrangement joins TRBV2 to TRBJ2-2; D is ambiguous. Trimming took off 11 bases at V and 13 bases at J, with 11 bases between the two ends. This CDR3 has 9 amino acids. Germline CDR1 is SNHLY and CDR2 is FYNNEI. For the CDR3, the DNA is TGTGCCCGCCTCGAAAGGCTGTTTTTT. Translating it yields CARLERLFF.

This chain connects TRBV29-1 to TRBJ1-4; tentatively, D is TRBD1 (5 bases). Between the trimmed V and J ends, which lost 7 bases and 8 bases, there was a span of 14 bases. The CDR3 covers 12 residues. In germline, CDR1 is SQVTM, CDR2 ANQGSEA. CDR3 bases: TGCAGCGCCTCAGGGAGAGGGGAAAAACTGTTTTTT. Protein: CSASGRGEKLFF.

The rearrangement links TRBV9 to TRBJ1-2; no definite D call. The ends were cut back, 0 bases at V and 8 bases at J, with 14 bases in the middle. Looked up from germline, CDR1 is SGDLS and CDR2 is YYNGEE. CDR3 size: 14 residues. CDR3 coding DNA: TGTGCCAGCAGCGTAGGTGGGGAGATCTACGGCTACACCTTC. Amino acid sequence: CASSVGGEIYGYTF.

The rearrangement uses TRBV7-2 and TRBJ2-3; TRBD1 aligns across 7 bases. This CDR3 spans 16 amino acids. Trimming took 6 bases from V and 2 from J; bases not matched to a gene: 11. CDR1 is SGHTA and CDR2 is FQGNSA in the germline V gene. This CDR3 reads CASSPTPGQLTDTQYF. The CDR3 region has the DNA TGTGCCAGCAGTCCAACGCCGGGACAGCTCACAGATACGCAGTATTTT.

The chain combines TRBV4-3 with TRBJ2-3; 7 bases align to TRBD2. Germline trimming cut 4 bases from V and 2 bases from J; bases unmatched to any gene: 9. The germline V gene has CDR1 LGHNA and CDR2 YSLEER. The CDR3 sequence is 16 residues long. CDR3: CASSLTGTTFTDTQYF. The CDR3 coding sequence is TGCGCCAGCAGCCTAACCGGGACTACCTTCACAGATACGCAGTATTTT.

This chain connects TRBV2 to TRBJ2-1, with 8 bases matching TRBD2. With V trimmed by 5 bases and J by 4 bases, 4 bases remained unmatched. CDR3 length equals 14 residues. The germline CDR1 and CDR2 sequences are SNHLY and FYNNEI. CDR3 sequence (DNA): TGTGCCAGCAGTTCGACTAGCGTTTACAATGAGCAGTTCTTC. It yields the protein CASSSTSVYNEQFF.

CDR3 nucleotides: TGTGCCAGCAGCCAAGTACCTATTAGACCTGGGATGGGCAATGAGCAGTTCTTC. It translates to CASSQVPIRPGMGNEQFF. This chain connects TRBV4-2 to TRBJ2-1; D is undetermined. The V gene's germline CDR1 is LGHNA and CDR2 YNFKEQ. This CDR3 contains 18 residues. V gave up 1 base and J gave up 6 bases, with 22 bases separating them.

This clone was seen more than once but under ten times. The V gene is TRBV6-5, the J gene TRBJ1-1; D call uncertain. CDR1 and CDR2 from the germline V gene are MNHEY and SVGAGI. The CDR3 is 13 amino acids. Trimming took 4 bases from V and 8 from J, leaving 14 bases between them. Here the CDR3 DNA reads TGTGCCAGCAGTTCCACCGGACGCACCGAAGCTTTCTTT. Its translation is CASSSTGRTEAFF.

The chain employs TRBV5-1 and TRBJ2-2; 7 bases line up with TRBD2. The V gene's germline CDR1 is SGHRS and CDR2 YFSETQ. CDR3 length: 15 residues. J gave up 7 bases and V 5 bases, and 11 bases lay outside the gene matches. The CDR3 DNA reads TGCGCCAGCAGTTTGACTAGCCATCTGAGCGGGGAGCTGTTTTTT. As protein: CASSLTSHLSGELFF.

The chain recombines TRBV10-3 with TRBJ2-3, with D perhaps TRBD2 (6 bases). The germline V gene has CDR1 ENHRY and CDR2 SYGVKD. V lost 11 bases and J 4 bases, leaving 25 bases between the germline ends. The CDR3 runs 16 residues. CDR3 loop: CASARQTGDSSDTQYF. The CDR3 nucleotides are TGTGCCTCCGCAAGACAGACGGGAGACTCCTCAGATACGCAGTATTTT.

V is TRBV9 and J is TRBJ2-7; no definite D call. Trimming took 3 bases from V and 7 from J, leaving 20 bases between them. Germline assignment: CDR1 SGDLS and CDR2 YYNGEE. The CDR3 length is 15 residues. The chain's CDR3 is CASSGTATASGEQYF. The CDR3 coding sequence is TGTGCCAGCAGCGGCACGGCCACCGCCAGTGGGGAGCAGTACTTC.

In its sample, this clone was seen once. This chain joins TRBV4-3 and TRBJ2-1; D may correspond to TRBD1 or TRBD2 (6 bases each). The CDR3 length is 15 residues. V lost 0 bases and J lost 12, with 18 bases in between. The germline V gene has CDR1 LGHNA and CDR2 YSLEER. The CDR3 is CASSQEASRGGAQFF. Here the CDR3 DNA reads TGCGCCAGCAGCCAAGAGGCTAGCAGGGGAGGAGCGCAGTTCTTC.

J is TRBJ1-1 and V is TRBV9, with TRBD1 identical over 9 bases. The CDR3 totals 17 residues. Germline trimming cut 0 bases from V and 1 base from J; bases unmatched to any gene: 7. CDR1 and CDR2 from the germline V gene are SGDLS and YYNGEE. This chain's CDR3 is CASSVVNRGHPNTEAFF. CDR3 in DNA: TGTGCCAGCAGCGTAGTGAACAGGGGGCACCCGAACACTGAAGCTTTCTTT.

This clone was observed once. The chain is built from TRBV28 and TRBJ2-7; 7 bases are a match to TRBD1. In germline, CDR1 is MDHEN, CDR2 SYDVKM. This CDR3 comprises 13 residues. The V gene end was trimmed by 6 bases and the J gene end by 0 bases; junction bases not matched to a gene: 2. The CDR3 here is CASRGTASYEQYF. The CDR3 DNA follows: TGTGCCAGCAGAGGGACAGCCTCCTACGAGCAGTACTTC.

The CDR3 loop reads CASSLLASADNEQFF. CDR3 bases: TGTGCCAGCAGCTTGTTGGCTAGCGCTGACAATGAGCAGTTCTTC. The chain joins TRBV5-5 to TRBJ2-1, with a weak D call TRBD2 (6 bases). In germline, CDR1 is SGHKS, CDR2 YYEKEE (reference sequence). The CDR3 is made up of 15 amino acids. V was trimmed by 1 base and J by 5 bases, leaving 13 bases between them.

CDR3 nucleotides: TGTGCCAGCAGCGTAGGGGCGGGGGGACTCTACGAGCAGTACTTC. It encodes CASSVGAGGLYEQYF. The gene calls are TRBV9 and TRBJ2-7; TRBD2 agrees at 8 bases. This CDR3 contains 15 residues. Losses at the gene ends were 0 bases for V and 3 bases for J; bases not matched to a gene: 5. CDR1 is SGDLS and CDR2 is YYNGEE in the germline V gene.

CDR3 in amino acids: CASSLNRGGGEQYF. The CDR3 DNA reads TGTGCCAGCAGCTTAAATCGGGGCGGGGGCGAGCAGTACTTC. The chain has TRBV11-3 and TRBJ2-7, with 7 positions matching TRBD2. Per the germline V gene, CDR1 is SGHNT and CDR2 is YENEEA. V was clipped by 2 bases and J by 6 bases; unmatched bases: 7. The CDR3 runs 14 residues.

The gene calls are TRBV13 and TRBJ2-7; no firm D call. This CDR3 is built from 15 residues. With 4 bases removed from V and 3 bases from J, the gap between germline ends came to 16 bases. Germline V gives CDR1 PRHDT, CDR2 FYEKMQ (reference sequence). CDR3 region: CASSSPGAENYEQYF. The CDR3 bases are TGTGCCAGCAGCTCTCCAGGCGCGGAGAACTACGAGCAGTACTTC.

The sample holds one count of this clone. The chain links TRBV2 to TRBJ1-3; D remains ambiguous. This CDR3 spans 12 amino acids. Trimming took off 6 bases at V and 4 bases at J, with 7 bases between the two ends. Germline V gene lookup returns CDR1 SNHLY and CDR2 FYNNEI. CDR3 sequence reads: CASRRVGNTIYF. The DNA for the CDR3 is TGTGCCAGCAGAAGAGTCGGAAACACCATATATTTT.